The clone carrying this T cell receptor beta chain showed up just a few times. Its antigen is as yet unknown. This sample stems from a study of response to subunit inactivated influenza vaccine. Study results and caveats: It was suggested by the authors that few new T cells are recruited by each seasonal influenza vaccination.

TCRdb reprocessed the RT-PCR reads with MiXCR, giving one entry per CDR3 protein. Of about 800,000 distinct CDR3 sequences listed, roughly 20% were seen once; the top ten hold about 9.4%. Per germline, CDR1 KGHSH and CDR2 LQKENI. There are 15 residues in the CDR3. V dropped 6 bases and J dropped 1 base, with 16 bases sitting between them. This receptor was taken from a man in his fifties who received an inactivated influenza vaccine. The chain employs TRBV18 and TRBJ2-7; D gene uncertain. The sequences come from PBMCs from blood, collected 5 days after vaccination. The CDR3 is CASSRPGLGSYEQYF. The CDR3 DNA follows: TGTGCCAGCTCCCGACCGGGTCTTGGATCCTACGAGCAGTACTTC. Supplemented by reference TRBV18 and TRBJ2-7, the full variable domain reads NAGVMQNPRHLVRRRGQEARLRCSPMKGHSHVYWYRQLPEEGLKFMVYLQKENIIDESGMPKERFSAEFPKEGPSILRIQQVVRGDSAAYFCASSRPGLGSYEQYFGPGTRLTVT.